The 25 T cell receptor beta chains below all came from one sample that was sequenced in a study of T cell responses to AZD1222 COVID-19 vaccine. TCRdb's copy holds only in-frame clones and misses some; the assay was immunoSEQ multiplex PCR. The profile covers 90,000 to 150,000 clones, with approximately 90% appearing a single time and under 4.5% taken by the ten largest. The specimen comprised peripheral blood, sampled on day 0 of AZD1222 vaccination. These receptors all stem from an adult in good health.

This clone has more than one count but fewer than ten. The CDR3 here is CASSFLSSTEAFF. The CDR3, as DNA: TGTGCCAGCAGCTTTTTAAGCTCCACTGAAGCTTTCTTT. The chain uses TRBV11-1 and TRBJ1-1, with no clear D. Trimming removed 3 bases at V and 4 bases at J, with 9 bases between. CDR1 is SGHAT, CDR2 FQDESV, per germline (reference sequence). There are 13 residues in the CDR3.

V usage is TRBV5-5 and J usage is TRBJ2-7, with 7 bases that match TRBD1. Germline-derived CDR1 and CDR2 are SGHKS and YYEKEE (reference sequence). This CDR3 region has 13 residues. Trimming cost V 0 bases and J 5 bases; bases outside gene matches: 2. The CDR3 nucleotides are TGTGCCAGCAGCTTGGAGGGGGCGGACGAGCAGTACTTC. This sequence encodes CASSLEGADEQYF.

The genes are TRBV3-1 (or the pseudogene TRBV3-2) and TRBJ1-2; D remains ambiguous. Germline V gene data show CDR1 as LGHDT and CDR2 as YNNKEL (reference sequence). Trimming took off 1 base at V and 5 bases at J, with 14 bases between the two ends. This CDR3 comprises 15 residues. This CDR3 reads CASSQVSGSRYGYTF. CDR3 in DNA: TGTGCCAGCAGCCAAGTGTCAGGTTCGAGGTATGGCTACACCTTC.

V gene TRBV4-1 combines with J gene TRBJ2-5; possible D gene TRBD2, 6 bases. The germline CDR1 and CDR2 sequences are MGHRA and YSYEKL. The V end was cut by 1 base, the J end by 0 bases, with 12 bases between. This CDR3 spans 16 amino acids. DNA of the CDR3: TGCGCCAGCAGCCAAGGGCGCGGGGAGTACCAAGAGACCCAGTACTTC. Protein: CASSQGRGEYQETQYF.

By sample share, this clone is medium-sized. The J gene is TRBJ2-2, the V gene TRBV19, with D uncertain. The CDR3 is 13 amino acids. The germline V gene encodes CDR1 LNHDA and CDR2 SQIVND (reference sequence). V lost 5 bases, J lost 7 bases, and 11 bases lay in between. CDR3 DNA sequence: TGTGCCAGTAGTCCTACTCAGATCGGGGAGCTGTTTTTT. It is translated as CASSPTQIGELFF.

V is TRBV4-2 and J is TRBJ2-6; 12 bases match TRBD1. Trimming at V came to 2 bases and at J to 4 bases, leaving 12 bases not matched to a gene. In germline, CDR1 is LGHNA, CDR2 YNFKEQ. CDR3 length equals 20 residues. The CDR3 here is CASSQLNPGTGGGGANVLTF. In DNA form, the CDR3 reads TGTGCCAGCAGCCAACTCAACCCCGGGACAGGGGGCGGAGGGGCCAACGTCCTGACTTTC.

This clone was counted once. DNA for the CDR3: TGTGCCAGCACCCGTTCGGCGAACACTGAAGCTTTCTTT. Its translation is CASTRSANTEAFF. The chain uses TRBV6-5 and TRBJ1-1; unclear D gene. CDR3 size: 13 residues. V was cut by 7 bases and J by 1 base, with 10 bases left in between. The V gene's germline CDR1 is MNHEY and CDR2 SVGAGI.

In its sample, this clone was seen a few times. This sequence joins TRBV14 and TRBJ1-2, with a weak D call TRBD1 (5 bases). V was trimmed by 4 bases and J by 8 bases, leaving 14 bases between them. The CDR3 covers 13 residues. Germline V gene sequence: CDR1 SGHDN, CDR2 FVKESK. CDR3 loop: CASSRVFREGYTF. CDR3 DNA sequence: TGTGCCAGCAGCCGCGTTTTCAGGGAGGGCTACACCTTC.

This clone was seen more than once but under ten times. The chain carries TRBV6-1 and TRBJ1-5; 9 bases are a match to TRBD1. Germline V CDR1 and CDR2: MNHNS, SASEGT. CDR3 size: 16 residues. V trimming: 1 base; J trimming: 6 bases; junction bases outside the gene matches: 7. CDR3 coding DNA: TGTGCCAGCAGTGAAGGTGGGGACAGGGAAGTTCAGCCCCAGCATTTT. Translating it yields CASSEGGDREVQPQHF.

CDR3 amino acids: CASSYTHRDWQHF. The CDR3 region has the DNA TGTGCCAGCAGTTACACACACCGGGACTGGCAGCATTTT. The chain links TRBV6-2 or TRBV6-3 to TRBJ1-5, with a tentative D call TRBD1 (5 bases). Germline V gene lookup returns CDR1 MNHEY and CDR2 SVGEGT. The CDR3 loop spans 13 amino acids. Trimming left V 2 bases short and J 13 bases short, with 15 bases between.

V is TRBV5-1 and J is TRBJ2-5, with TRBD1 as a possible D gene (6 bases). The CDR3 runs 17 residues. Per germline, CDR1 SGHRS and CDR2 YFSETQ. Trimming took off 0 bases at V and 1 base at J, with 16 bases between the two ends. The CDR3 is CASSLAPGVGAQETQYF. DNA of the CDR3: TGCGCCAGCAGCTTGGCTCCAGGGGTTGGTGCCCAAGAGACCCAGTACTTC.

This clone has just one count. The chain carries TRBV7-3 and TRBJ2-3, with 12 bases that match TRBD2. Germline CDR1 reads SGHTA; CDR2 reads FQGTGA. V lost 5 bases, J lost 11 bases, and 11 bases stayed unmatched. This CDR3 comprises 15 residues. CDR3 region: CASSATSGGRRGQYF. DNA of the CDR3: TGTGCCAGCAGCGCGACTAGCGGGGGTCGCAGGGGGCAGTATTTT. Combining the CDR3 with reference TRBV7-3 and TRBJ2-3 gives the whole variable domain GAGVSQTPSNKVTEKGKYVELRCDPISGHTALYWYRQSLGQGPEFLIYFQGTGAADDSGLPNDRFFAVRPEGSVSTLKIQRTERGDSAVYLCASSATSGGRRGQYFGPGTRLTVL.

The rearrangement uses TRBV12-3 or TRBV12-4 and TRBJ2-5, with TRBD2 matching over 8 bases. Trimming took 4 bases from V and 5 from J; bases not matched to a gene: 3. The CDR3 extends over 13 amino acids. DNA of the CDR3: TGTGCCAGCAGTTCCGGCGGGGGGGAGACCCAGTACTTC. Translated, it gives CASSSGGGETQYF.

The chain joins TRBV7-8 to TRBJ1-2; TRBD1 aligns across 9 bases. The germline gives CDR1 SGHVS, CDR2 FQNEAQ. The junction had 7 bases not matched to a gene; V was cut back by 11 bases and J by 6 bases. This CDR3 comprises 12 residues. The CDR3 protein is CAGQGPLNGYTF. In nucleotides, the CDR3 is TGTGCCGGACAGGGGCCCCTGAATGGCTACACCTTC.

The rearrangement uses TRBV3-1 (or the pseudogene TRBV3-2) and TRBJ1-4, with a possible D match to TRBD1 (6 bases). There are 16 residues in the CDR3. Trimming removed 1 base at V and 8 bases at J, with 17 bases between. CDR1 is LGHDT, CDR2 YNNKEL, per germline (reference sequence). The DNA of the CDR3 is TGTGCCAGCAGCCAAGTGTCGGGAGGGGGTTGGGAAAAACTGTTTTTT. Protein sequence: CASSQVSGGGWEKLFF.

This rearrangement joins TRBV11-3 to TRBJ2-7; D might be TRBD2 (5 bases). This CDR3 contains 13 residues. Germline V lookup: CDR1 SGHNT, CDR2 YENEEA. Trimming pared 5 bases from V and 1 base from J, leaving 9 bases between. In nucleotides, the CDR3 is TGTGCCAGCAGCCTAGCCGGGTCCTACGAGCAGTACTTC. As protein: CASSLAGSYEQYF.

V usage is TRBV19 and J usage is TRBJ1-5; the match to TRBD1 covers 9 bases. The CDR3 is 20 residues long. CDR1 and CDR2 (germline): LNHDA, SQIVND (reference sequence). Trimming took 6 bases from V and 0 from J; bases not matched to a gene: 18. The CDR3 region has the DNA TGTGCCAGTAGGACTCCATGGGACAGGGAGAGTCGCTATAGCAATCAGCCCCAGCATTTT. Translation gives CASRTPWDRESRYSNQPQHF.

The V and J genes are TRBV5-1 and TRBJ2-7; no definite D call. The germline V gene has CDR1 SGHRS and CDR2 YFSETQ. The V gene lost 0 bases and the J gene lost 3 bases, with 7 bases spanning the gap. CDR3 length: 13 residues. The CDR3 coding sequence is TGCGCCAGCAGCTTGGAACACATCTACGAGCAGTACTTC. Protein: CASSLEHIYEQYF.

This clone was seen just once. The chain joins TRBV12-3 or TRBV12-4 to TRBJ1-2; 12 bases align to TRBD1. The CDR3 has 12 residues. Unmatched junction bases numbered 2, after V lost 7 bases and J lost 8 bases. CDR3 nucleotide sequence: TGTGCCAGCAAGGGGACAGGGGGCGGCTACACCTTC. This encodes CASKGTGGGYTF.

This rearrangement joins TRBV4-2 to TRBJ1-1; D perhaps matches TRBD1 (6 bases). The CDR3 totals 15 residues. Germline V gene lookup returns CDR1 LGHNA and CDR2 YNFKEQ. Trimming took off 1 base at V and 2 bases at J, with 11 bases between the two ends. DNA for the CDR3: TGTGCCAGCAGCCAAGGGGAAGGGGGAAACACTGAAGCTTTCTTT. This translates into CASSQGEGGNTEAFF.

This sequence joins TRBV4-1 and TRBJ2-3; 9 nucleotides match TRBD2. There are 17 residues in the CDR3. V lost 1 base to trimming and J lost 2 bases; unmatched junction nucleotides: 7. The germline V gene encodes CDR1 MGHRA and CDR2 YSYEKL. CDR3 sequence: CASSQGTAGGSTDTQYF. CDR3 DNA sequence: TGCGCCAGCAGCCAAGGAACAGCGGGGGGTTCCACAGATACGCAGTATTTT.

The chain couples TRBV7-9 to TRBJ2-5; D not certain. Germline V gives CDR1 SEHNR, CDR2 FQNEAQ (reference sequence). The CDR3 contains 12 residues. Trimming left V 8 bases short and J 4 bases short, with 11 bases between. The CDR3 loop is CASGEVGETQYF. CDR3 sequence (DNA): TGTGCCAGCGGGGAAGTGGGAGAGACCCAGTACTTC.

The CDR3 bases are TGCGCCAGCAGCGCGCAGGCTCTGAACACTGAAGCTTTCTTT. Translating it yields CASSAQALNTEAFF. The chain employs TRBV5-1 and TRBJ1-1, with D uncertain. CDR1 is SGHRS, CDR2 YFSETQ, per germline. The CDR3 has 14 residues. V lost 4 bases and J lost 0, with 10 bases in between.

J is TRBJ1-2 and V is TRBV19, with D tentatively TRBD1 (6 bases). CDR3 length equals 13 residues. Germline assignment: CDR1 LNHDA and CDR2 SQIVND (reference sequence). V lost 7 bases and J lost 2, with 11 bases in between. The CDR3 loop reads CASTPTGNYGYTF. DNA for the CDR3: TGTGCCAGTACCCCAACAGGGAACTATGGCTACACCTTC.

This rearrangement joins TRBV5-1 to TRBJ2-3; possible D gene TRBD1, 5 bases. The CDR3 contains 16 residues. The germline V and J ends were trimmed by 0 bases and 2 bases, with 13 bases remaining between them. The germline V gene has CDR1 SGHRS and CDR2 YFSETQ. CDR3 coding DNA: TGCGCCAGCAGCTTGGGGTGGGGCGAGATCACAGATACGCAGTATTTT. Amino acid sequence: CASSLGWGEITDTQYF.